This TCR beta chain originates from a study of cytomegalovirus exposure and HLA in healthy donors. The PCR ran on 60 Vbeta and 13 Jbeta primers. Method: immunoSEQ multiplex PCR; TCRdb's copy keeps in-frame clones and lacks some. This table holds approximately 130,000 clones. V was pared by 8 bases and J by 6 bases, with 7 bases of the junction left unmatched. Germline CDR1 reads LNHDA; CDR2 reads SQIVND (reference sequence). The CDR3 sequence is 13 residues long. J is TRBJ2-4 and V is TRBV19; 7 bases match TRBD2. This TCR was sampled from a woman aged 55 to 70 in good health and CMV-seronegative. Sequenced input: PBMCs. The CDR3 nucleotides are TGTGCCAGTGCCCTTGGGGGGGGAAACATTCAGTACTTC. Translated: CASALGGGNIQYF.